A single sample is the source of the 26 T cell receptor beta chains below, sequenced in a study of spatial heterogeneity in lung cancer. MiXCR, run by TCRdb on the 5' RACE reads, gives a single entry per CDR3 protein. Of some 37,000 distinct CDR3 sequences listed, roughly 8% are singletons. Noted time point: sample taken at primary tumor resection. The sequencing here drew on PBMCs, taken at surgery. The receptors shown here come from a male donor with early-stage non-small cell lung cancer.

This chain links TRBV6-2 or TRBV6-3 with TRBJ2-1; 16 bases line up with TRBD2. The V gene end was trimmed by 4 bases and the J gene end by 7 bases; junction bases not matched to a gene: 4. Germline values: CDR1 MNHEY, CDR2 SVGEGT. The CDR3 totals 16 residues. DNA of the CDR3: TGTGCCAGCAGTTTAGGGACTAGCGGGGGGGAGAATGAGCAGTTCTTC. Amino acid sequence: CASSLGTSGGENEQFF.

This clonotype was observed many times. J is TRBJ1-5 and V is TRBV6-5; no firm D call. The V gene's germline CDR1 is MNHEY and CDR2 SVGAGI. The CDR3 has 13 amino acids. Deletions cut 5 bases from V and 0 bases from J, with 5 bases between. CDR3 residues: CASSQYSNQPQHF. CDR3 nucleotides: TGTGCCAGCAGTCAGTATAGCAATCAGCCCCAGCATTTT.

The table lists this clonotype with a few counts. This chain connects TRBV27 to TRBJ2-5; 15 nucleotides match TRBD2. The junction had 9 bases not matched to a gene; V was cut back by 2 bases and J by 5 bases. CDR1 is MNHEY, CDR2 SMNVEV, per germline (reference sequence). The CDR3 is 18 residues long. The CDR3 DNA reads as TGTGCCAGCAGTTTACGGACTAGCGGGGGGGCCGGAAGCGAGACCCAGTACTTC. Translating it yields CASSLRTSGGAGSETQYF.

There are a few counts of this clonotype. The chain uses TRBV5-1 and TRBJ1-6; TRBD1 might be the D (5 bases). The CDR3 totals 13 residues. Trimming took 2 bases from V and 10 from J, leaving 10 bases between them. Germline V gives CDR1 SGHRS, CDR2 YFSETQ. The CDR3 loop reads CASSFRGESPLHF. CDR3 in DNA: TGCGCCAGCAGCTTCCGGGGGGAATCACCCCTCCACTTT. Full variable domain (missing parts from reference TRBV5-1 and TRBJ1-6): KAGVTQTPRYLIKTRGQQVTLSCSPISGHRSVSWYQQTPGQGLQFLFEYFSETQRNKGNFPGRFSGRQFSNSRSEMNVSTLELGDSALYLCASSFRGESPLHFGNGTRLTVT.

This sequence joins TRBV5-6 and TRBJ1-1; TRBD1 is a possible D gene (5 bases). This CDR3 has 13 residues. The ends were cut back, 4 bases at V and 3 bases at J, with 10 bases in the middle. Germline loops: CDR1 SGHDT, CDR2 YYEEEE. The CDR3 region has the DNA TGTGCCAGCAGCCTCAGGGTGGACACTGAAGCTTTCTTT. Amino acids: CASSLRVDTEAFF.

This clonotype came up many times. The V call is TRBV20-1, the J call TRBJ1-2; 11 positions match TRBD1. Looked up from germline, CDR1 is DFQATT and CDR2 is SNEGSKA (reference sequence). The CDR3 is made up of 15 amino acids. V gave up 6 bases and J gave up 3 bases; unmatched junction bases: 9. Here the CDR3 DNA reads TGCAGTGCCCCGCGGACAGGGGGCATGGACTATGGCTACACCTTC. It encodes CSAPRTGGMDYGYTF.

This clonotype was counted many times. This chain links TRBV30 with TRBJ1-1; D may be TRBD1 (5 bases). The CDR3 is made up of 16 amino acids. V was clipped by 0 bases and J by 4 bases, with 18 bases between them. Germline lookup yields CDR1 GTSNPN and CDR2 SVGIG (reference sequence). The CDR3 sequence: CAWSVSGTSGATEAFF. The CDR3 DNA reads TGTGCCTGGAGTGTATCCGGGACCTCCGGAGCCACTGAAGCTTTCTTT.

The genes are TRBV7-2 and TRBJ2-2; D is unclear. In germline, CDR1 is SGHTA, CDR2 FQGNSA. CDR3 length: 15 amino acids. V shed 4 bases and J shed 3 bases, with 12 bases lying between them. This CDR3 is CASSSRTVYTGELFF. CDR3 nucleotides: TGTGCCAGCAGCTCAAGGACGGTATACACCGGGGAGCTGTTTTTT.

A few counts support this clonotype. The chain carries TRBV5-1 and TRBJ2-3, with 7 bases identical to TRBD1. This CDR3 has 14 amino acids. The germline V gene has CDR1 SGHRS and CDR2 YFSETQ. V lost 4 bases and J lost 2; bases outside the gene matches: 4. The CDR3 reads CASSIGTVTDTQYF. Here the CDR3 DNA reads TGCGCCAGCAGCATAGGGACAGTCACAGATACGCAGTATTTT.

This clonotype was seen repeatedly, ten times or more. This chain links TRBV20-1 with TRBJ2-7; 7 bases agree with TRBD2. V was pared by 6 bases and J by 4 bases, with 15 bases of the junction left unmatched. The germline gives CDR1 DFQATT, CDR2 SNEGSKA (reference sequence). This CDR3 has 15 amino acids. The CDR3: CSAGSASGLRYEQYV. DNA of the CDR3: TGCAGTGCCGGTTCTGCTAGCGGCTTAAGGTACGAGCAGTACGTC.

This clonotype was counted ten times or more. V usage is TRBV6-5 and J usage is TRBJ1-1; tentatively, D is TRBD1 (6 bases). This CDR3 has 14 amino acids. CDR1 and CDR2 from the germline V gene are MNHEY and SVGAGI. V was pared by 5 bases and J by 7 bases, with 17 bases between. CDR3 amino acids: CASSTPQGRVEAFF. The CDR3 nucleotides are TGTGCCAGCAGTACACCTCAGGGGCGAGTTGAAGCTTTCTTT.

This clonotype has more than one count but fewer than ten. The CDR3 spells CASSHEGRSSYNEQFF. Here the CDR3 DNA reads TGCGCCAGCAGCCATGAAGGGCGGAGCTCCTACAATGAGCAGTTCTTC. The chain uses TRBV4-1 and TRBJ2-1; D not certain. V dropped 3 bases and J dropped 0 bases, with 12 bases sitting between them. The CDR3 has 16 residues. The V gene's germline CDR1 is MGHRA and CDR2 YSYEKL.

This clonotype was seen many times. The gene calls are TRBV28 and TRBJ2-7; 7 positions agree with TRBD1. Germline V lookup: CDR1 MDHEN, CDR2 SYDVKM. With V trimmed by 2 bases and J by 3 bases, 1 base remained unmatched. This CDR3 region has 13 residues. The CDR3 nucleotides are TGTGCCAGCAGTTTAGCAGGGGGCTACGAGCAGTACGTC. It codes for CASSLAGGYEQYV.

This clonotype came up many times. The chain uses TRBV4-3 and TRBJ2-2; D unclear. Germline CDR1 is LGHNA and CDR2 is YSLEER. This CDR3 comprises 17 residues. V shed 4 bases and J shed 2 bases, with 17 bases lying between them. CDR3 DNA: TGCGCCAGCAGCCTAAGTCCCTCTGGAAGAAACACCGGGGAGCTGTTTTTT. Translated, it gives CASSLSPSGRNTGELFF.

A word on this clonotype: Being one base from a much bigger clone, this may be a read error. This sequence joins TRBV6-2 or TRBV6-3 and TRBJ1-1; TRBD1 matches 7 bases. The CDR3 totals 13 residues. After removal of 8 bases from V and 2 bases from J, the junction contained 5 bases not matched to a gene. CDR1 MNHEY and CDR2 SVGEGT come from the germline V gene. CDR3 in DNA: TGTGCCAGCGGGACAGCCACAAACACTGAAGCTTTCTTT. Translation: CASGTATNTEAFF.

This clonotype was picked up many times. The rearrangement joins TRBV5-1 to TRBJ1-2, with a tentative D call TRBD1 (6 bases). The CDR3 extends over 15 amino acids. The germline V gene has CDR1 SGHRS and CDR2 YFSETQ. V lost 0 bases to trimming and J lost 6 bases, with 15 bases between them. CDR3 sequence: CASSLGGADVNGYTF. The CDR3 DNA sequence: TGCGCCAGCAGCTTGGGGGGGGCCGACGTCAATGGCTACACCTTC.

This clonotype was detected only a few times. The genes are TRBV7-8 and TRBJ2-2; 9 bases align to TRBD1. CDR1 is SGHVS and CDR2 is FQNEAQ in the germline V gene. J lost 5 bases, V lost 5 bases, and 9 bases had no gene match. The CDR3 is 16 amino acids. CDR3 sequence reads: CASSPRGTGLTGELFF. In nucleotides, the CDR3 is TGTGCCAGCAGCCCGCGGGGGACAGGGTTGACCGGGGAGCTGTTTTTT.

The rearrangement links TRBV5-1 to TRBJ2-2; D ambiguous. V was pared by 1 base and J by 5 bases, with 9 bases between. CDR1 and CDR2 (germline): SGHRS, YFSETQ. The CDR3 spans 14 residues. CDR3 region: CASSLNVGTGELFF. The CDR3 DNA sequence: TGCGCCAGCAGCTTGAACGTGGGGACCGGGGAGCTGTTTTTT. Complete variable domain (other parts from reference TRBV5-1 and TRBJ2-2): KAGVTQTPRYLIKTRGQQVTLSCSPISGHRSVSWYQQTPGQGLQFLFEYFSETQRNKGNFPGRFSGRQFSNSRSEMNVSTLELGDSALYLCASSLNVGTGELFFGEGSRLTVL.

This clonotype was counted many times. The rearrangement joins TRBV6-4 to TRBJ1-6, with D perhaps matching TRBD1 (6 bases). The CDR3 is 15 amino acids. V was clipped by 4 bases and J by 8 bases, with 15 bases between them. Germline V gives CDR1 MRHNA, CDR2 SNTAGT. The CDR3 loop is CASSVGRGIDSPLHF. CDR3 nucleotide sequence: TGTGCCAGCAGTGTGGGCAGGGGAATCGATTCACCCCTCCACTTT.

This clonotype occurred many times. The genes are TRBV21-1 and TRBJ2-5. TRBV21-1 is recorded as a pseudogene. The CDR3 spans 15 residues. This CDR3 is CASSPTERKKETQYF. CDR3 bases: TGTGCCAGCAGCCCTACCGAACGTAAGAAAGAGACCCAGTACTTC.

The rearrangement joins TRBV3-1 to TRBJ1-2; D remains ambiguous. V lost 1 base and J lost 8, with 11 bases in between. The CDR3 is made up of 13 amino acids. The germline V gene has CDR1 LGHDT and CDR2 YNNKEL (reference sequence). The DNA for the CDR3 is TGTGCCAGCAGCCAAGGGGCCTCAGACGGCTACACCTTC. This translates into CASSQGASDGYTF.

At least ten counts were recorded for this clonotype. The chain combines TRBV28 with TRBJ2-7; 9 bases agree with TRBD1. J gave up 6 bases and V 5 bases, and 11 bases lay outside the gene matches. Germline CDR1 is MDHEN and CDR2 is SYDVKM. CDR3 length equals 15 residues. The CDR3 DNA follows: TGTGCCAGCAGTAGACCGGGACAGGGTAAGGGCGAGCAGTACGTC. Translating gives CASSRPGQGKGEQYV.

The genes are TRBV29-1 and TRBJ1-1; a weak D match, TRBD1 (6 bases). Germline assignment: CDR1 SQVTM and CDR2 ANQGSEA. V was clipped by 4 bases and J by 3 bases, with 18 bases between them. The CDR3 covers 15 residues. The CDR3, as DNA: TGCAGCGTTGGTGGAGTGGGGGGCGCGGACACTGAAGCTTTCTTT. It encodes CSVGGVGGADTEAFF.

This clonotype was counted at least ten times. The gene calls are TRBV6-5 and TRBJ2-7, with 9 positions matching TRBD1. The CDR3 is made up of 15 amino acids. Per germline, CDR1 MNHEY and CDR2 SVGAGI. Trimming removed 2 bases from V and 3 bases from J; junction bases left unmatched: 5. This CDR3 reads CASSYVQGAGYEQYF. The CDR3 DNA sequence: TGTGCCAGCAGTTACGTACAGGGGGCAGGCTACGAGCAGTACTTC.

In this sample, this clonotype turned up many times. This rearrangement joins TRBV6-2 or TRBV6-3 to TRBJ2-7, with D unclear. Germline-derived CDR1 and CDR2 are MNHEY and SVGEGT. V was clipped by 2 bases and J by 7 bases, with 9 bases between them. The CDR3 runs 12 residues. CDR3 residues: CASSYTTVEQYV. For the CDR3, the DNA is TGTGCCAGCAGTTACACAACCGTTGAGCAGTACGTC.

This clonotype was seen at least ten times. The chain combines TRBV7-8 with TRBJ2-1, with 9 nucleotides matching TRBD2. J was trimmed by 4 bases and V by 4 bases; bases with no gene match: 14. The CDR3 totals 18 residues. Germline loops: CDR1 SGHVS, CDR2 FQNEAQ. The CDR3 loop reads CASSSSPVLREGYNEQFF. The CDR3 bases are TGTGCCAGCAGCTCCTCCCCCGTTTTGCGGGAGGGGTACAATGAGCAGTTCTTC.